This TCR beta chain was retrieved from a study of blood T cell repertoires in COVID-19. Study background: Whether acute or convalescent, the COVID-19 samples came from the United States, Italy and Spain. PBMCs, B-cell-depleted T cells, or T cells were the source of the cDNA or gDNA that made up the material.

The J segment lost 2 bases and the V segment lost 3 bases, leaving 3 bases of the junction unmatched. CDR3 size: 15 residues. Germline V gene lookup returns CDR1 ENHRY and CDR2 SYGVKD. Authors' data handling: Amplification from reference gene primers served as the basis for estimated nucleated cell counts. Measured with immunoSEQ multiplex PCR; TCRdb has only the in-frame clones, and not every one. V and J calls and clone size are as listed in that table; D and trimming were resolved from the DNA. The data contain under 130,000 clones, about 91% of them singletons. The rearrangement joins TRBV10-3 to TRBJ2-1; 8 bases line up with TRBD2. The TCR comes from a human donor in a cohort sampled during active COVID-19. Sequencing was done on a sample of peripheral blood. CDR3 bases: TGTGCCATCAGTGATCGGGGGGGCACCTACAATGAGCAGTTCTTC. Encoded protein: CAISDRGGTYNEQFF.